The present entry profiles one T cell receptor (beta chain) with its context. A second PCR of 7 to 11 cycles used a sample-barcoded 5' primer and a J-beta primer mix. A template-switch adaptor with 12 random nucleotides tagged each cDNA molecule. TCRdb processed the 5' RACE reads anew with MiXCR; each CDR3 protein has one entry. The table lists over a million distinct CDR3 sequences, 40% to 50% of them singletons, with approximately 19% in the top ten. The data stem from a study of blood T cells in healthy people across ages. The CDR3 length is 16 residues. Germline V gene lookup returns CDR1 SGDLS and CDR2 YYNGEE. V was pared by 3 bases and J by 7 bases, with 23 bases between.

The sequencing input was blood. The chain recombines TRBV9 with TRBJ2-7; D gene unclear. This clonotype was sampled from a woman aged 55-69 years in good health. CDR3 sequence (DNA): TGTGCCAGCAGCGATAGGGTTCCGCAGCTTAACAATGAGCAGTACTTC. Translating it yields CASSDRVPQLNNEQYF.